The 8 T cell receptor beta chains below come from one sample, sequenced in a study of T cells in Graves' hyperthyroidism and ophthalmopathy. TCR beta CDR3 regions were amplified from RNA. HTBI primers were used for first-round RT-PCR of the TCR CDR3. TCRdb analysed the multiplex PCR reads with MiXCR anew, one entry per CDR3 protein. Of 490,000 or so distinct CDR3 sequences in the sample, nearly 20% are singletons; the top ten hold 40% to 50%. The sequenced sample was blood. Receptor source: a middle-aged man with Graves' ophthalmopathy.

V is TRBV3-1 and J is TRBJ2-1; the match to TRBD2 covers 14 bases. CDR1 is LGHDT, CDR2 YNNKEL, per germline (reference sequence). Trimming took 4 bases from V and 9 from J; bases not matched to a gene: 2. CDR3 length equals 14 residues. The CDR3 reads CASSPTSGGVEQFF. The CDR3, as DNA: TGTGCCAGCAGCCCGACTAGCGGGGGGGTTGAGCAGTTCTTC.

This clonotype appeared a few times. The V gene is TRBV19, the J gene TRBJ2-7; 7 bases line up with TRBD2. CDR3 length: 15 amino acids. Unmatched junction bases numbered 2, after V lost 0 bases and J lost 0 bases. The germline V gene encodes CDR1 LNHDA and CDR2 SQIVND (reference sequence). The CDR3 here is CASSIDREVSYEQYF. The DNA for the CDR3 is TGTGCCAGTAGTATAGACCGGGAGGTCTCCTACGAGCAGTACTTC.

This clonotype was seen at least ten times. The V call is TRBV18, the J call TRBJ2-3; tentatively, D is TRBD1 (5 bases). V was trimmed by 3 bases and J by 8 bases, leaving 18 bases between them. The CDR3 sequence is 15 residues long. Looked up from germline, CDR1 is KGHSH and CDR2 is LQKENI. In DNA form, the CDR3 reads TGTGCCAGCTCACCCTCGTTGGGCCAGGGTGGTACGCAGTATTTT. Translated: CASSPSLGQGGTQYF. Looking up the rest from reference TRBV18 and TRBJ2-3 gives the full variable domain: NAGVMQNPRHLVRRRGQEARLRCSPMKGHSHVYWYRQLPEEGLKFMVYLQKENIIDESGMPKERFSAEFPKEGPSILRIQQVVRGDSAAYFCASSPSLGQGGTQYFGPGTRLTVL.

A few counts support this clonotype. This chain joins TRBV6-2 or TRBV6-3 and TRBJ2-1; 15 positions agree with TRBD2. Germline V lookup: CDR1 MNHEY, CDR2 SVGEGT. J lost 9 bases, V lost 2 bases, and 8 bases had no gene match. The length of the CDR3 is 17 residues. The CDR3, as DNA: TGTGCCAGCAGTTACCAACTGGGACTAGCGGGGGGCGGTGAGCAGTTCTTC. Amino acids: CASSYQLGLAGGGEQFF.

This clonotype was counted at least ten times. The V gene is TRBV20-1, the J gene TRBJ2-7; D remains ambiguous. Trimming shortened V by 6 bases and J by 0 bases, and 15 bases separated the two germline ends. CDR1 and CDR2 (germline): DFQATT, SNEGSKA (reference sequence). The CDR3 extends over 14 amino acids. CDR3 sequence reads: CSALGITSSYEQYF. CDR3 DNA sequence: TGCAGTGCCCTCGGAATCACGAGCTCCTACGAGCAGTACTTC.

J is TRBJ2-2 and V is TRBV20-1; D is tentatively TRBD1 or TRBD2 (5 bases each). V was pared by 6 bases and J by 7 bases, with 15 bases between. The CDR3 length is 13 residues. The germline CDR1 and CDR2 sequences are DFQATT and SNEGSKA (reference sequence). The CDR3 DNA reads TGCAGTGCCAAGGGACCTTTAAGCGGGGAGCTGTTTTTT. Protein: CSAKGPLSGELFF.

This clonotype was recorded many times. This sequence joins TRBV7-2 and TRBJ2-1; 15 bases are shared with TRBD2. The trim removed 7 bases at V and 5 bases at J, leaving 6 bases unmatched. Germline V lookup: CDR1 SGHTA, CDR2 FQGNSA. The CDR3 extends over 16 amino acids. The CDR3 reads CASIRGLAGGDNEQFF. In nucleotides, the CDR3 is TGTGCCAGCATCCGAGGACTAGCGGGAGGGGACAATGAGCAGTTCTTC.

The chain is built from TRBV3-1 and TRBJ2-7; D unclear. The CDR3 sequence is 15 residues long. Deletions cut 5 bases from V and 2 bases from J, with 16 bases between. CDR1 is LGHDT, CDR2 YNNKEL, per germline (reference sequence). CDR3 sequence (DNA): TGTGCCAGCAGCGCCGAGGCCGGGCCCGCCTACGAGCAGTACTTC. It is translated as CASSAEAGPAYEQYF.